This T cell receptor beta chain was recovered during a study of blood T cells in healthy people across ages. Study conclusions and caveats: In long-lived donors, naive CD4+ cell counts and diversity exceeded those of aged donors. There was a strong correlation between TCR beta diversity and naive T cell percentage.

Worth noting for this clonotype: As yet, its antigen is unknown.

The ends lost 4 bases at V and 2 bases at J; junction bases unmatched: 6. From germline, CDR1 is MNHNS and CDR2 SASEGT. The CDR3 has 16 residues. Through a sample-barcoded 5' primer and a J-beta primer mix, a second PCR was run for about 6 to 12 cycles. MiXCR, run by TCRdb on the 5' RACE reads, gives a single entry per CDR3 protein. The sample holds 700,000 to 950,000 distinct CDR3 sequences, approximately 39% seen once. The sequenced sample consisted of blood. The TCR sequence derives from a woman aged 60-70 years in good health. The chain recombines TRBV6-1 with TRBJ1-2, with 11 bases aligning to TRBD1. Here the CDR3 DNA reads TGTGCCAGCAGTGTGAGCCGGGACAGGGGGAACTATGGCTACACCTTC. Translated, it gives CASSVSRDRGNYGYTF.